This TCR beta chain was recorded in a study of cytomegalovirus exposure and HLA in healthy donors. Study-wide background: Around 180 million T cells yielded 120 million or so unique TCR beta sequences, as an earlier analysis found.

CDR3 length: 13 residues. The germline V gene encodes CDR1 SGDLS and CDR2 YYNGEE. The germline V and J ends were trimmed by 0 bases and 8 bases, with 11 bases remaining between them. PCR employed 60 Vbeta and 13 Jbeta primers. TCRdb's table, derived via immunoSEQ multiplex PCR, lists solely in-frame clones and lacks some. This table has approximately 180,000 clones, roughly three quarters appearing once. The TCR sequence derives from a woman aged 45-59 years in good health and CMV-seropositive. Material: PBMCs. V usage is TRBV9 and J usage is TRBJ1-1; D may be TRBD1 (5 bases). The CDR3 loop reads CASSVAGVREAFF. The CDR3 DNA follows: TGTGCCAGCAGCGTAGCGGGGGTCCGAGAAGCTTTCTTT.